A single sample is the source of the 16 T cell receptor beta chains below, sequenced in a study of neurological immune-mediated disorders. From the 5' RACE reads, TCRdb called clonotypes with MiXCR, one entry per CDR3 protein. Of about 24,000 distinct CDR3 sequences listed, about an eighth are singletons. Sequencing was carried out using PBMCs. Receptors originate from a middle-aged woman with HTLV-1-associated myelopathy (HAM/TSP).

In its sample, this clonotype was seen many times. The chain links TRBV20-1 to TRBJ1-1; D is perhaps TRBD1 (5 bases). The CDR3 has 15 amino acids. From germline, CDR1 is DFQATT and CDR2 SNEGSKA (reference sequence). The germline V and J ends were trimmed by 0 bases and 0 bases, with 11 bases remaining between them. CDR3 in DNA: TGCAGTGCTAGAGACCCGGGACGAATGAACACTGAAGCTTTCTTT. Translating it yields CSARDPGRMNTEAFF.

This clonotype came up many times. The rearrangement links TRBV12-5 to TRBJ1-5, with 8 bases aligning to TRBD1. The ends lost 6 bases at V and 4 bases at J; junction bases unmatched: 2. This CDR3 contains 13 residues. Germline CDR1 LGHNT, CDR2 FRNRAP. CDR3 sequence: CASGGDRNQPQHF. As DNA, the CDR3 is TGTGCTAGTGGGGGGGACAGGAATCAGCCCCAGCATTTT.

At least ten counts were recorded for this clonotype. V usage is TRBV10-3 and J usage is TRBJ1-3; D is ambiguous. Trimming pared 2 bases from V and 2 bases from J, leaving 10 bases between. Germline values: CDR1 ENHRY, CDR2 SYGVKD. This CDR3 spans 15 amino acids. The CDR3 region is CAISEGKEAGNTIYF. The CDR3 DNA sequence: TGTGCCATCAGTGAGGGAAAGGAAGCTGGAAACACCATATATTTT.

This clonotype was observed many times. The rearrangement uses TRBV20-1 and TRBJ1-1, with D uncertain. Trimming stripped 5 bases from V and 0 bases from J, with 16 bases between. This CDR3 comprises 15 residues. Germline V CDR1 and CDR2: DFQATT, SNEGSKA (reference sequence). The CDR3 nucleotides are TGCAGTGCTCGTCCGACTGGCGCGTTGAACACTGAAGCTTTCTTT. It translates to CSARPTGALNTEAFF.

In this sample, this clonotype turned up many times. V usage is TRBV7-9 and J usage is TRBJ1-1; no firm D call. The V gene's germline CDR1 is SEHNR and CDR2 FQNEAQ (reference sequence). The CDR3 totals 14 residues. Trimming removed 5 bases from V and 3 bases from J, with 13 bases in between. This CDR3 reads CASSPFYRYTEAFF. The CDR3, as DNA: TGTGCCAGCAGCCCATTTTACAGATACACTGAAGCTTTCTTT.

This clonotype came up many times. The gene calls are TRBV20-1 and TRBJ2-7; TRBD1 is a possible D gene (5 bases). Per the germline V gene, CDR1 is DFQATT and CDR2 is SNEGSKA (reference sequence). V lost 6 bases and J 1 base, leaving 13 bases between the germline ends. This CDR3 spans 13 amino acids. CDR3 in DNA: TGCAGTGCCCCGACAGAGACATCCTACGAGCAGTACTTC. Its translation: CSAPTETSYEQYF.

This clonotype was seen ten or more times. The chain has TRBV5-1 and TRBJ2-7, with 10 positions matching TRBD1. This CDR3 is 13 amino acids long. V gave up 2 bases and J gave up 5 bases; unmatched junction bases: 1. The germline CDR1 and CDR2 sequences are SGHRS and YFSETQ. This chain's CDR3 is CASSFGTGDEQYV. DNA for the CDR3: TGCGCCAGCAGCTTTGGGACAGGGGACGAGCAGTACGTC.

The chain links TRBV20-1 to TRBJ2-7; TRBD1 agrees at 7 bases. The germline V gene has CDR1 DFQATT and CDR2 SNEGSKA (reference sequence). This CDR3 is built from 13 residues. V gave up 4 bases and J gave up 5 bases; unmatched junction bases: 8. The CDR3 protein is CSAKKTGDDEQYF. The CDR3 DNA is TGCAGTGCTAAAAAAACAGGGGACGACGAGCAGTACTTC.

This clonotype came up many times. The chain joins TRBV3-1 to TRBJ2-6; TRBD1 might be the D (6 bases). The length of the CDR3 is 17 residues. The V gene's germline CDR1 is LGHDT and CDR2 YNNKEL (reference sequence). V was pared by 6 bases and J by 0 bases, with 15 bases between. CDR3 loop: CASRANRVPSGANVLTF. CDR3 nucleotides: TGTGCCAGCAGGGCCAACAGGGTACCCTCTGGGGCCAACGTCCTGACTTTC. Variable domain in full (rest from reference TRBV3-1 and TRBJ2-6): DTAVSQTPKYLVTQMGNDKSIKCEQNLGHDTMYWYKQDSKKFLKIMFSYNNKELIINETVPNRFSPKSPDKAHLNLHINSLELGDSAVYFCASRANRVPSGANVLTFGAGSRLTVL.

This clonotype is judged medium-sized (0.01 to 0.1%). This rearrangement joins TRBV6-6 to TRBJ2-1, with D unclear. The V end was cut by 5 bases, the J end by 4 bases, with 6 bases between. Germline assignment: CDR1 MNHNY and CDR2 SVGAGI (reference sequence). The CDR3 has 12 residues. CDR3 DNA sequence: TGTGCCAGCAGTCTCCAATACAATGAGCAGTTCTTC. Encoded protein: CASSLQYNEQFF.

This clonotype was counted at least ten times. The chain carries TRBV20-1 and TRBJ2-7; D is unresolved. The CDR3 runs to 13 residues. V was shortened by 6 bases and J by 0 bases, with 12 bases between the two germline ends. Germline V lookup: CDR1 DFQATT, CDR2 SNEGSKA (reference sequence). CDR3 coding DNA: TGCAGTGCCCCCCCCGTTAGCTCCTACGAGCAGTACTTC. It translates to CSAPPVSSYEQYF.

V usage is TRBV6-5 and J usage is TRBJ1-2; D possibly corresponds to TRBD1 (6 bases). The length of the CDR3 is 13 residues. Trimming shortened V by 6 bases and J by 8 bases, and 16 bases separated the two germline ends. In germline, CDR1 is MNHEY, CDR2 SVGAGI. CDR3 nucleotides: TGTGCCAGCAGCCGTATTGGGGGGCAAGGCTACACCTTC. Translated, it gives CASSRIGGQGYTF.

This clonotype was seen many times. The chain is built from TRBV3-1 and TRBJ2-5, with D perhaps matching TRBD1 (6 bases). Per the germline V gene, CDR1 is LGHDT and CDR2 is YNNKEL (reference sequence). V was cut by 1 base and J by 10 bases, with 10 bases left in between. The CDR3 consists of 12 residues. CDR3 coding DNA: TGTGCCAGCAGCCAAGTAGGGGACATCCAGTACTTC. It translates to CASSQVGDIQYF.

This clonotype was counted ten times or more. V is TRBV5-1 and J is TRBJ2-3; TRBD2 agrees at 8 bases. CDR1 and CDR2 from the germline V gene are SGHRS and YFSETQ. The V and J ends lost 0 bases and 1 base, in that order; junction bases with no gene match: 7. The CDR3 extends over 17 amino acids. CDR3 nucleotides: TGCGCCAGCAGCTTGGGAGTCGGGGGGGCCCGCACAGATACGCAGTATTTT. Translating gives CASSLGVGGARTDTQYF.

This clonotype was observed at least ten times. The chain employs TRBV9 and TRBJ1-1; D is unresolved. Germline assignment: CDR1 SGDLS and CDR2 YYNGEE. V lost 7 bases and J lost 4, with 14 bases in between. The CDR3 runs to 13 residues. This CDR3 is CASVREVGTEAFF. The CDR3 DNA is TGTGCCAGCGTGCGCGAGGTGGGCACTGAAGCTTTCTTT.

This clonotype has ten or more counts. This chain joins TRBV5-1 and TRBJ2-7; D possibly matches TRBD1 or TRBD2 (5 bases each). Germline V CDR1 and CDR2: SGHRS, YFSETQ. V lost 2 bases to trimming and J lost 3 bases, with 12 bases between them. The CDR3 totals 14 residues. CDR3 coding DNA: TGCGCCAGCAGCTTCAGGGAGTCCTTCTACGAGCAGTACTTC. Translated, it gives CASSFRESFYEQYF.